The source of this T cell receptor beta chain is a study of blood T cell repertoires in COVID-19. On the study more broadly: Samples of COVID-19 (acute and convalescent) were obtained from the United States, Italy and Spain. The cDNA or gDNA used as material had been derived from T cells, B-cell-depleted T cells, or PBMCs.

With 2 bases clipped from V and 14 bases from J, the junction kept 10 bases outside the gene matches. This CDR3 contains 13 residues. Germline CDR1 MNHEY, CDR2 SVGEGT. In the original analysis: Amplifying reference gene primers gave estimates of nucleated cell counts. Generated by immunoSEQ multiplex PCR, the TCRdb table keeps only in-frame clones and is missing some. V and J calls and clone size are given by that table; D and trimming were obtained from the DNA. The table lists approximately 260,000 clones, about 81% of them singletons. The sample was peripheral blood. The sequence derives from an older woman with active or convalescent COVID-19. The gene calls are TRBV6-2 or TRBV6-3 and TRBJ1-2, with 8 bases matching TRBD1. CDR3 sequence (DNA): TGTGCCAGCAGTTACGGACAGGGCGGAGGTGCGACCTTC. Encoded protein: CASSYGQGGGATF.